This TCR beta chain appears in the sequencing data of a study of T cell clones after liver transplantation. Across the whole study: Timepoints were pre-transplant, pre-withdrawal, and after withdrawal was completed or failed.

Data came from immunoSEQ multiplex PCR; TCRdb stores just in-frame clones and leaves some out. The sample consists of more than 65,000 clones, 80% of them appearing once. The source was CD4+ T cells from blood, collected 12 months after liver transplant. The sequence was collected from a human patient who received a liver transplant. Some T cells may be supplied by the graft donor.

The CDR3 is CASSPWGGQFDEKLFF. The CDR3 nucleotides are TGTGCCAGCAGTCCCTGGGGTGGACAGTTTGATGAAAAACTGTTTTTT. The V call is TRBV28, the J call TRBJ1-4, with a tentative D call TRBD1 (6 bases). Germline CDR1 is MDHEN and CDR2 is SYDVKM. V lost 5 bases, J lost 6 bases, and 19 bases lay in between. The length of the CDR3 is 16 residues.